The next 23 T cell receptor beta chains were all read from a single sample in a study of blood T cell repertoires in COVID-19. TCRdb's table, derived via immunoSEQ multiplex PCR, lists solely in-frame clones and lacks some. This table has 180,000 or so clones, around 90% appearing once. The specimen was peripheral blood. The receptors stem from a woman in her fifties or sixties with acute or convalescent COVID-19.

The gene calls are TRBV4-3 and TRBJ2-1; 8 positions match TRBD2. In germline, CDR1 is LGHNA, CDR2 YSLEER. The trim removed 3 bases at V and 12 bases at J, leaving 7 bases unmatched. This CDR3 region has 13 residues. The CDR3 nucleotides are TGCGCCAGCAGCCAGTTACCCGGGAGGGGGCAGTTCTTC. Its protein product is CASSQLPGRGQFF.

The rearrangement links TRBV4-3 to TRBJ2-3; TRBD2 agrees at 12 bases. The CDR3 length is 17 residues. The V gene end was trimmed by 4 bases and the J gene end by 5 bases; junction bases not matched to a gene: 10. Germline loops: CDR1 LGHNA, CDR2 YSLEER. The CDR3 DNA reads TGCGCCAGCAGCCCATCAAGACTAGCGGGAGCTGGAGATACGCAGTATTTT. It encodes CASSPSRLAGAGDTQYF.

The genes are TRBV29-1 and TRBJ2-7; D remains unclear. The CDR3 spans 12 residues. Looked up from germline, CDR1 is SQVTM and CDR2 is ANQGSEA. Trimming removed 6 bases from V and 2 bases from J, with 11 bases in between. CDR3 in DNA: TGCAGCGTCCTTTTAGATACCTACGAGCAGTACTTC. It specifies CSVLLDTYEQYF.

This chain links TRBV9 with TRBJ1-2; D gene unclear. Trimming stripped 0 bases from V and 6 bases from J, with 9 bases between. The germline gives CDR1 SGDLS, CDR2 YYNGEE. This CDR3 is built from 13 residues. In DNA form, the CDR3 reads TGTGCCAGCAGCGTAGAATCCAGAAATGGCTACACCTTC. Amino acids: CASSVESRNGYTF.

The count of this clone is one. The chain uses TRBV6-2 or TRBV6-3 and TRBJ2-7, with D maybe TRBD1 (6 bases). The CDR3 sequence is 15 residues long. V was clipped by 4 bases and J by 2 bases, with 15 bases between them. The V gene's germline CDR1 is MNHEY and CDR2 SVGEGT. CDR3 bases: TGTGCCAGCAGTTCTGGGCCAGGGGACGCCTACGAGCAGTACTTC. The encoded protein is CASSSGPGDAYEQYF.

In this sample, this clone turned up a few times. This chain connects TRBV9 to TRBJ2-7, with 11 bases lining up with TRBD2. V shed 4 bases and J 2 bases; nucleotides not matched to a gene: 5. Per the germline V gene, CDR1 is SGDLS and CDR2 is YYNGEE. The CDR3 runs to 15 residues. The CDR3: CASSPQTSGAYEQYF. CDR3 DNA sequence: TGTGCCAGCAGCCCCCAGACTAGCGGGGCCTACGAGCAGTACTTC.

The rearrangement links TRBV7-9 to TRBJ1-4; D remains unclear. The CDR3 consists of 14 residues. Germline V gene data show CDR1 as SEHNR and CDR2 as FQNEAQ (reference sequence). V was shortened by 5 bases and J by 0 bases, with 7 bases between the two germline ends. CDR3 sequence: CASSLGATNEKLFF. Written as DNA, the CDR3 is TGTGCCAGCAGCCTCGGGGCAACTAATGAAAAACTGTTTTTT. The full variable domain, in which reference TRBV7-9 and TRBJ1-4 provide the parts outside the CDR3, is DTGVSQNPRHKITKRGQNVTFRCDPISEHNRLYWYRQTLGQGPEFLTYFQNEAQLEKSRLLSDRFSAERPKGSFSTLEIQRTEQGDSAMYLCASSLGATNEKLFFGSGTQLSVL.

The V and J genes are TRBV19 and TRBJ1-2; TRBD1 matches at 9 bases. Losses at the gene ends were 5 bases for V and 6 bases for J; bases not matched to a gene: 4. The germline V gene has CDR1 LNHDA and CDR2 SQIVND (reference sequence). The CDR3 extends over 13 amino acids. In nucleotides, the CDR3 is TGTGCCAGTAGTCTTGGGACAGGGAATGGCTACACCTTC. This gives the protein CASSLGTGNGYTF.

This chain uses TRBV5-1 with TRBJ2-1; D remains unclear. There are 14 residues in the CDR3. Germline assignment: CDR1 SGHRS and CDR2 YFSETQ. V was trimmed by 0 bases and J by 4 bases, leaving 8 bases between them. The chain's CDR3 is CASSLGLEYNEQFF. CDR3 nucleotide sequence: TGCGCCAGCAGCTTGGGTCTAGAATACAATGAGCAGTTCTTC.

This clone was recorded only once. For the CDR3, the DNA is TGTGCCAGTAGTCCGTGGACTAGCGGGACCAATGAGCAGTTCTTC. This codes for CASSPWTSGTNEQFF. This chain joins TRBV19 and TRBJ2-1; the match to TRBD2 covers 12 bases. The CDR3 has 15 residues. Per germline, CDR1 LNHDA and CDR2 SQIVND (reference sequence). With 5 bases clipped from V and 6 bases from J, the junction kept 5 bases outside the gene matches. The complete variable domain, with remaining parts taken from reference TRBV19 and TRBJ2-1, reads DGGITQSPKYLFRKEGQNVTLSCEQNLNHDAMYWYRQDPGQGLRLIYYSQIVNDFQKGDIAEGYSVSREKKESFPLTVTSAQKNPTAFYLCASSPWTSGTNEQFFGPGTRLTVL.

J is TRBJ2-1 and V is TRBV19, with TRBD1 identical over 9 bases. The CDR3 runs to 14 residues. The V and J ends lost 8 bases and 4 bases, in that order; junction bases with no gene match: 6. Germline assignment: CDR1 LNHDA and CDR2 SQIVND (reference sequence). The CDR3 DNA sequence: TGTGCCAGTCGGGGGACAGGGATGTACAATGAGCAGTTCTTC. Protein product: CASRGTGMYNEQFF.

The chain has TRBV7-2 and TRBJ1-2; a weak D match, TRBD1 (6 bases). Trimming took 6 bases from V and 2 from J, leaving 7 bases between them. Germline V gives CDR1 SGHTA, CDR2 FQGNSA. The CDR3 runs 12 residues. The CDR3 loop is CASRQGNYGYTF. The CDR3 DNA reads TGTGCCAGCAGACAGGGAAACTATGGCTACACCTTC.

V is TRBV30 and J is TRBJ1-2; 7 nucleotides line up with TRBD1. CDR1 and CDR2 from the germline V gene are GTSNPN and SVGIG (reference sequence). Unmatched junction bases numbered 4, after V lost 1 base and J lost 8 bases. The CDR3 length is 12 residues. The CDR3 loop is CAWSGPGGGYTF. The CDR3 nucleotides read TGTGCCTGGAGTGGACCAGGGGGAGGCTACACCTTC.

This chain links TRBV13 with TRBJ2-1; D uncertain. The germline CDR1 and CDR2 sequences are PRHDT and FYEKMQ (reference sequence). The CDR3 totals 13 residues. Trimming took 3 bases from V and 6 from J, leaving 9 bases between them. For the CDR3, the DNA is TGTGCCAGCAGCTTTAGGAGTGGCAATGAGCAGTTCTTC. Amino acids: CASSFRSGNEQFF.

V and J are TRBV10-2 and TRBJ2-7; no reliable D call. The CDR3 consists of 17 residues. V lost 0 bases, J lost 1 base, and 16 bases lay in between. From germline, CDR1 is WSHSY and CDR2 SAAADI. The CDR3 protein is CASSESSLIRSSYEQYF. The CDR3 DNA reads TGCGCCAGCAGTGAGTCGAGTTTGATACGGTCGTCCTACGAGCAGTACTTC.

This clone was detected only a few times. The chain employs TRBV18 and TRBJ1-1; a possible D gene is TRBD1 (6 bases). The CDR3 loop spans 15 amino acids. The V end was cut by 2 bases, the J end by 5 bases, with 15 bases between. Germline lookup yields CDR1 KGHSH and CDR2 LQKENI. The CDR3 DNA follows: TGTGCCAGCTCACCAGAACCAGGGGATATAACTGAAGCTTTCTTT. Amino acid sequence: CASSPEPGDITEAFF.

This chain links TRBV5-5 with TRBJ1-2; 8 nucleotides align to TRBD1. The germline V gene has CDR1 SGHKS and CDR2 YYEKEE (reference sequence). The CDR3 contains 15 residues. The V gene end was trimmed by 4 bases and the J gene end by 4 bases; junction bases not matched to a gene: 9. The CDR3: CASSTGAGGGYGYTF. The CDR3 bases are TGTGCCAGCAGCACGGGGGCAGGGGGCGGCTATGGCTACACCTTC. The full variable domain, with the rest looked up from reference TRBV5-5 and TRBJ1-2, is DAGVTQSPTHLIKTRGQQVTLRCSPISGHKSVSWYQQVLGQGPQFIFQYYEKEERGRGNFPDRFSARQFPNYSSELNVNALLLGDSALYLCASSTGAGGGYGYTFGSGTRLTVV.

This chain connects TRBV29-1 to TRBJ2-1; maybe TRBD2 (6 bases). CDR1 and CDR2 (germline): SQVTM, ANQGSEA. Trimming pared 5 bases from V and 10 bases from J, leaving 21 bases between. The CDR3 totals 14 residues. The CDR3 bases are TGCAGCGTTAAAGCCCCCCCGGGAGACGGCGAGCAGTTCTTC. Translating it yields CSVKAPPGDGEQFF.

The CDR3 nucleotides read TGCGCCAGCAGCACCGAGCGGGGGGGCAACACCGGGGAGCTGTTTTTT. Its protein product is CASSTERGGNTGELFF. The V gene is TRBV5-1, the J gene TRBJ2-2, with 10 bases matching TRBD2. The J segment lost 2 bases and the V segment lost 4 bases, leaving 5 bases of the junction unmatched. The CDR3 spans 16 residues. CDR1 and CDR2 from the germline V gene are SGHRS and YFSETQ.

This rearrangement joins TRBV7-2 to TRBJ1-1; the D is unclear. Per germline, CDR1 SGHTA and CDR2 FQGNSA. Trimming took 2 bases from V and 0 from J, leaving 13 bases between them. This CDR3 is built from 16 residues. In DNA form, the CDR3 reads TGTGCCAGCAGCTTATCGGTAGGGAGGTTGAACACTGAAGCTTTCTTT. Translation gives CASSLSVGRLNTEAFF.

The V and J genes are TRBV2 and TRBJ1-2; D not resolved. The V end was cut by 5 bases, the J end by 3 bases, with 10 bases between. The CDR3 spans 13 residues. The V gene's germline CDR1 is SNHLY and CDR2 FYNNEI. CDR3 DNA: TGTGCCAGCAGTCGGCAGCGGGACTATGGCTACACCTTC. Its protein product is CASSRQRDYGYTF.

V usage is TRBV21-1 and J usage is TRBJ2-5; TRBD1 is taken as the D call from the table, unchecked against the DNA. TRBV21-1 is listed as a pseudogene. The CDR3 has 16 residues. CDR3: CASSHRQGAPQETQYF. CDR3 DNA: TGTGCCAGCAGCCACCGACAGGGGGCCCCCCAAGAGACCCAGTACTTC.

This sequence joins TRBV6-5 and TRBJ2-1; the match to TRBD1 covers 9 bases. Trimming cost V 7 bases and J 2 bases; bases outside gene matches: 6. Germline values: CDR1 MNHEY, CDR2 SVGAGI. This CDR3 region has 15 residues. The CDR3 region is CASKIGQGTYNEQFF. DNA of the CDR3: TGTGCCAGCAAAATCGGACAGGGGACCTACAATGAGCAGTTCTTC.